The clone carrying this T cell receptor (beta chain) rates as medium-sized (0.01 to 0.1%). Antigen specificity is unknown. With the read ending 3 residues before the CDR3 end, the germline J gene is used to fill in that end. The sample belongs to a study of T cell clonality in common variable immunodeficiency. Study-level results: TCRbeta clonality was increased in CVID versus healthy controls. In common variable immunodeficiency, TCR beta chains reportedly carried fewer deletions and N-nucleotide insertions.

The V gene's germline CDR1 is GTSNPN and CDR2 SVGIG (reference sequence). V was cut by 3 bases and J by 0 bases, with 5 bases left in between. The CDR3 runs to 12 residues. Caucasian heritage predominated among both patients and controls. TCRdb keeps only in-frame clones here, not all; method: immunoSEQ multiplex PCR. Singletons are absent from the sample, which has tens of thousands of clones. This sequence originates from a person between 18 and 69 years old in good health. Sequenced: peripheral blood mononuclear cells. This rearrangement joins TRBV30 to TRBJ1-1; D unclear. The sequenced part of the CDR3 DNA is TGTGCCTGGAGCCGGGTGAACACTGAA. This codes for CAWSRVNTE. The entire CDR3 sequence reads CAWSRVNTEAFF. The full variable domain, with the rest looked up from reference TRBV30 and TRBJ1-1, is SQTIHQWPATLVQPVGSPLSLECTVEGTSNPNLYWYRQAAGRGLQLLFYSVGIGQISSEVPQNLSASRPQDRQFILSSKKLLLSDSGFYLCAWSRVNTEAFFGQGTRLTVV.